The table lists the clone carrying this T cell receptor beta chain with a few counts. Its antigen is undetermined. Profiled with immunoSEQ multiplex PCR; TCRdb holds only in-frame clones, not every one. The repertoire includes approximately 85,000 clones, 65% to 90% of them detected once, and 5.5% to 7% sits in the top ten. This specimen comes from a study of T cell responses to AZD1222 COVID-19 vaccine. On the study more broadly: Doses given second, at about 4 or about 12 weeks, were pooled.

The study's findings and limits: White British people made up most donors, females outnumbered males, and clonal diversity was possibly underestimated. Compared with day 0, the breadth and depth of the Spike-specific TCR repertoire rose significantly after two doses of AZD1222.

Trimming took 1 base from V and 0 from J, leaving 7 bases between them. CDR3 length: 14 residues. CDR1 is LNHDA and CDR2 is SQIVND in the germline V gene (reference sequence). The specimen comprised peripheral blood, sampled on day 0 of AZD1222 vaccination. V gene TRBV19 combines with J gene TRBJ2-7, with D possibly being TRBD2 (6 bases). This receptor was identified in an adult in good health. This CDR3 reads CASSIGGNSYEQYF. The CDR3 region has the DNA TGTGCCAGTAGTATAGGCGGGAACTCCTACGAGCAGTACTTC.